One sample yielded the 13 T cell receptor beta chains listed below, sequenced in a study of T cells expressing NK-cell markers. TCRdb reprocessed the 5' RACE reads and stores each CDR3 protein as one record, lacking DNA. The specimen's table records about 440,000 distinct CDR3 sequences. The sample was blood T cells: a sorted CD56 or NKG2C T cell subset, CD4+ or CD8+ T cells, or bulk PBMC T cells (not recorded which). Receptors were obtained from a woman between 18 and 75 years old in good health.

CDR3 sequence: CASLLGLTGDINEKLFF. The rearrangement links TRBV18 to TRBJ1-4; the TRBD1 assignment by TCRdb is unverifiable without DNA. Germline V gene sequence: CDR1 KGHSH, CDR2 LQKENI. The CDR3 has 17 residues.

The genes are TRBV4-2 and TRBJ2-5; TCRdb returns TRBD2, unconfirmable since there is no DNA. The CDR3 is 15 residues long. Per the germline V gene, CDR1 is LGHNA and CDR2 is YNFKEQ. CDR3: CASSQAAGGGETQYF.

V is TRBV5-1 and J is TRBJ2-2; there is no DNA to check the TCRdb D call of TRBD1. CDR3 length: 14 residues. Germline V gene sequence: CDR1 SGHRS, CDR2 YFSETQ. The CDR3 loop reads CASNRGSDTGELFF.

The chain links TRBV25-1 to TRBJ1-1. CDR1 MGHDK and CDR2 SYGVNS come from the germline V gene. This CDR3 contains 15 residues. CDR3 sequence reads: CASSETYTLNTEAFF. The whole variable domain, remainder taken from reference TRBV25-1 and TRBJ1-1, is EADIYQTPRYLVIGTGKKITLECSQTMGHDKMYWYQQDPGMELHLIHYSYGVNSTEKGDLSSESTVSRIRTEHFPLTLESARPSHTSQYLCASSETYTLNTEAFFGQGTRLTVV.

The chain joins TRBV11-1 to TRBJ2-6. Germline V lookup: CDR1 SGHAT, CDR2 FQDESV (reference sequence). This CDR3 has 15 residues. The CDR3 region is CASSLQSSGANVLTF.

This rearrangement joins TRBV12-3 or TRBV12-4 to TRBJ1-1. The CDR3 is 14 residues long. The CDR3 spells CASISTNLNTEAFF.

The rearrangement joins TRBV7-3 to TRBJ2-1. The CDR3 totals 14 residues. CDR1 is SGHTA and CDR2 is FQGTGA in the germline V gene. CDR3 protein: CASSLRPSYNEQFF. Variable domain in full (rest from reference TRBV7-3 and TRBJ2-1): GAGVSQTPSNKVTEKGKYVELRCDPISGHTALYWYRQSLGQGPEFLIYFQGTGAADDSGLPNDRFFAVRPEGSVSTLKIQRTERGDSAVYLCASSLRPSYNEQFFGPGTRLTVL.

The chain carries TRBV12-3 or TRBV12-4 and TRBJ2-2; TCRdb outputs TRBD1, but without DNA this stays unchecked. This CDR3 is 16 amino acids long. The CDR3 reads CASSATGPKNTGELFF.

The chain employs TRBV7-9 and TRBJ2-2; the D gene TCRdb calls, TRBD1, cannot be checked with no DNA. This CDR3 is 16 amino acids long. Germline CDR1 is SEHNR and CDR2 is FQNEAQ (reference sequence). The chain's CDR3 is CASSLSIPRGTGELFF.

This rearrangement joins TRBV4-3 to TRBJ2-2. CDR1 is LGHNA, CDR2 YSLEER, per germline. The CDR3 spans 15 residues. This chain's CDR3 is CASSQVAGWTGELFF.

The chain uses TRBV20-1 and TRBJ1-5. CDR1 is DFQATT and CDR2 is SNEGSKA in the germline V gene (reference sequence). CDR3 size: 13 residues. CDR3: CSARTTPFQPQHF.

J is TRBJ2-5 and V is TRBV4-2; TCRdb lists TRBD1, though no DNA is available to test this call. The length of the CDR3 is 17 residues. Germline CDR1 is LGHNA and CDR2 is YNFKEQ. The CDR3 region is CASSQVLPQEETETQYF.

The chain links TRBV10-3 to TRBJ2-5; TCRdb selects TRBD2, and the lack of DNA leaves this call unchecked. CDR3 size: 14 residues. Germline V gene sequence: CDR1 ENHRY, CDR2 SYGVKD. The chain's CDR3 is CAISNLAGVETQYF.